The 21 T cell receptor beta chains listed next were all sequenced from one sample in a study of shared clonotypes between healthy human individuals. TCRdb's copy holds only in-frame clones and misses some; the assay was immunoSEQ multiplex PCR. The sample lists about 1.5 million clones; 96% were seen once. The sequencing input was naive CD4+ T cells sorted from blood. Subset described: CD45RA+ positively selected. Receptors originate from a man aged 25-40 years in good health.

The CDR3 sequence: CAWEQGVGSGSYNEQFF. In DNA, the CDR3 is TGTGCCTGGGAACAAGGGGTTGGGAGCGGGAGCTACAATGAGCAGTTCTTC. V and J are TRBV30 and TRBJ2-1, with TRBD2 matching 8 bases. V lost 5 bases, J lost 3 bases, and 15 bases stayed unmatched. Germline-derived CDR1 and CDR2 are GTSNPN and SVGIG (reference sequence). This CDR3 comprises 17 residues.

The CDR3 DNA reads as TGTGCCAGCAGCCCACGGCTACGTTGGATTTCGGAGCAGTACTTC. Translated, it gives CASSPRLRWISEQYF. This chain joins TRBV21-1 and TRBJ2-7. TRBV21-1 constitutes a pseudogene. The CDR3 length is 15 residues.

This chain connects TRBV5-1 to TRBJ2-4, with D perhaps matching TRBD1 (6 bases). With 6 bases removed from V and 8 bases from J, the gap between germline ends came to 18 bases. This CDR3 contains 14 residues. Germline CDR1 is SGHRS and CDR2 is YFSETQ. CDR3 sequence: CASTLGHRDDIQYF. CDR3 in DNA: TGCGCCAGCACCCTCGGTCACAGGGATGACATTCAGTACTTC.

The chain is built from TRBV7-3 and TRBJ2-1, with 8 bases matching TRBD2. This CDR3 has 14 residues. The V and J ends lost 7 bases and 7 bases, in that order; junction bases with no gene match: 9. Germline lookup yields CDR1 SGHTA and CDR2 FQGTGA. Here the CDR3 reads CASKEKRESNEQFF. The DNA for the CDR3 is TGTGCCAGCAAAGAGAAGCGGGAGAGTAATGAGCAGTTCTTC. The full variable domain, completed using reference TRBV7-3 and TRBJ2-1, is GAGVSQTPSNKVTEKGKYVELRCDPISGHTALYWYRQSLGQGPEFLIYFQGTGAADDSGLPNDRFFAVRPEGSVSTLKIQRTERGDSAVYLCASKEKRESNEQFFGPGTRLTVL.

The genes are TRBV6-1 and TRBJ2-5; TRBD1 agrees at 9 bases. The CDR3 is made up of 15 amino acids. The junction had 10 bases not matched to a gene; V was cut back by 5 bases and J by 6 bases. Germline V gene lookup returns CDR1 MNHNS and CDR2 SASEGT. In DNA, the CDR3 is TGTGCCAGCAGTCCACCTCTCGGACAGGGGAAGACCCAGTACTTC. Its translation is CASSPPLGQGKTQYF.

This clone was found once. DNA of the CDR3: TGCGCCAGCAGCCTGGGGGGGATTAATGAAAAACTGTTTTTT. Amino acid sequence: CASSLGGINEKLFF. V is TRBV5-1 and J is TRBJ1-4; TRBD1 might be the D (5 bases). With 4 bases removed from V and 4 bases from J, the gap between germline ends came to 11 bases. CDR1 is SGHRS, CDR2 YFSETQ, per germline. This CDR3 is 14 amino acids long. The full variable domain, completed using reference TRBV5-1 and TRBJ1-4, is KAGVTQTPRYLIKTRGQQVTLSCSPISGHRSVSWYQQTPGQGLQFLFEYFSETQRNKGNFPGRFSGRQFSNSRSEMNVSTLELGDSALYLCASSLGGINEKLFFGSGTQLSVL.

The rearrangement joins TRBV20-1 to TRBJ2-5; TRBD2 is a possible D gene (5 bases). Germline values: CDR1 DFQATT, CDR2 SNEGSKA (reference sequence). The CDR3 sequence is 11 residues long. CDR3 in DNA: TGCACCCTAAGGAGGATTAAGACCCAGTACTTC. Its protein product is CTLRRIKTQYF.

This rearrangement joins TRBV30 to TRBJ2-1; D may be TRBD1 (6 bases). The germline V and J ends were trimmed by 4 bases and 10 bases, with 17 bases remaining between them. CDR3 length: 13 amino acids. CDR1 is GTSNPN, CDR2 SVGIG, per germline (reference sequence). CDR3 coding DNA: TGTGCCTGGACCTTTTGGGCTGACAGGGAGCAGTTCTTC. Translating gives CAWTFWADREQFF.

This chain joins TRBV6-4 and TRBJ2-2, with D perhaps TRBD1 (5 bases). V was clipped by 4 bases and J by 0 bases, with 18 bases between them. This CDR3 is built from 18 residues. The germline CDR1 and CDR2 sequences are MRHNA and SNTAGT. CDR3 in amino acids: CASSAWGSGLANTGELFF. The CDR3 DNA reads TGTGCCAGCAGTGCGTGGGGCAGTGGGCTCGCGAACACCGGGGAGCTGTTTTTT.

This chain connects TRBV7-6 to TRBJ2-3, with TRBD2 matching 9 bases. Trimming took 1 base from V and 2 from J; bases not matched to a gene: 4. The CDR3 length is 16 residues. Germline V gene sequence: CDR1 SGHVS, CDR2 FNYEAQ. CDR3 DNA sequence: TGTGCCAGCAGCTTAGGACCTAGCGGGAACACAGATACGCAGTATTTT. This gives the protein CASSLGPSGNTDTQYF.

The chain carries TRBV6-1 and TRBJ2-5; TRBD1 agrees at 7 bases. Germline V CDR1 and CDR2: MNHNS, SASEGT. The CDR3 length is 15 residues. After removal of 7 bases from V and 1 base from J, the junction contained 9 bases not matched to a gene. For the CDR3, the DNA is TGTGCCAGCATAGTCCGTCGGGACAGCCAAGAGACCCAGTACTTC. This translates into CASIVRRDSQETQYF.

This clone was detected once. The rearrangement links TRBV6-4 to TRBJ1-2; D is ambiguous. CDR1 MRHNA and CDR2 SNTAGT come from the germline V gene. The CDR3 has 12 amino acids. Between the trimmed V and J ends, which lost 7 bases and 3 bases, there was a span of 9 bases. In DNA form, the CDR3 reads TGTGCCAGCATTTGGTCATACTATGGCTACACCTTC. Its translation is CASIWSYYGYTF.

The rearrangement links TRBV5-1 to TRBJ2-1; D not resolved. Germline CDR1 is SGHRS and CDR2 is YFSETQ. Trimming left V 2 bases short and J 5 bases short, with 8 bases between. The CDR3 has 13 residues. CDR3 sequence reads: CASSFAANNEQFF. The CDR3 nucleotides read TGCGCCAGCAGCTTTGCAGCAAACAATGAGCAGTTCTTC.

V is TRBV2 and J is TRBJ1-3; a possible D gene is TRBD1 (6 bases). CDR1 is SNHLY and CDR2 is FYNNEI in the germline V gene. This CDR3 is built from 14 residues. Trimming pared 6 bases from V and 4 bases from J, leaving 13 bases between. DNA of the CDR3: TGTGCCAGCAGCATGGAGGGGGGCGGAAACACCATATATTTT. Translating it yields CASSMEGGGNTIYF.

The count of this clone is one. The J gene is TRBJ2-7, the V gene TRBV11-2; possibly TRBD1 for D (5 bases). Germline loops: CDR1 SGHAT, CDR2 FQNNGV. V dropped 0 bases and J dropped 2 bases, with 14 bases sitting between them. The CDR3 spans 16 residues. The CDR3 sequence is CASSLDRPTVTYEQYF. The CDR3 DNA reads as TGTGCCAGCAGCTTAGATCGCCCGACAGTCACCTACGAGCAGTACTTC.

The V gene is TRBV9, the J gene TRBJ1-4, with a weak D call TRBD1 (6 bases). Germline loops: CDR1 SGDLS, CDR2 YYNGEE. This CDR3 is built from 14 residues. Trimming pared 0 bases from V and 7 bases from J, leaving 10 bases between. The CDR3 sequence is CASSVGGAREKLFF. CDR3 bases: TGTGCCAGCAGCGTAGGGGGGGCACGTGAAAAACTGTTTTTT. Full variable domain (outside the CDR3, taken from reference TRBV9 and TRBJ1-4): DSGVTQTPKHLITATGQRVTLRCSPRSGDLSVYWYQQSLDQGLQFLIQYYNGEERAKGNILERFSAQQFPDLHSELNLSSLELGDSALYFCASSVGGAREKLFFGSGTQLSVL.

The chain recombines TRBV7-9 with TRBJ1-3; 7 positions agree with TRBD1. Trimming cost V 5 bases and J 8 bases; bases outside gene matches: 6. The CDR3 sequence is 13 residues long. Germline V gene lookup returns CDR1 SEHNR and CDR2 FQNEAQ (reference sequence). The CDR3: CASSPRQGHTIYF. CDR3 nucleotides: TGTGCCAGCAGCCCAAGACAGGGCCACACCATATATTTT.

This chain joins TRBV28 and TRBJ1-2; TRBD1 is a possible D gene (6 bases). Germline V gene sequence: CDR1 MDHEN, CDR2 SYDVKM. The CDR3 runs 14 residues. With 6 bases removed from V and 7 bases from J, the gap between germline ends came to 18 bases. CDR3 region: CASRPVGGKGGYTF. DNA for the CDR3: TGTGCCAGCAGGCCGGTAGGGGGTAAGGGTGGCTACACCTTC.

CDR3 loop: CASSSGQVTDTQYF. The CDR3 DNA reads TGCGCCAGCAGCTCGGGACAGGTCACAGATACGCAGTATTTT. V usage is TRBV5-1 and J usage is TRBJ2-3; 8 bases are shared with TRBD1. The junction had 2 bases not matched to a gene; V was cut back by 3 bases and J by 2 bases. The germline gives CDR1 SGHRS, CDR2 YFSETQ. This CDR3 spans 14 amino acids.

The chain combines TRBV1 with TRBJ1-5; the D call of TRBD1 is as the table states it, not checked on the DNA. TRBV1 corresponds to a pseudogene. The CDR3 has 15 amino acids. The DNA for the CDR3 is TGCACCAACCATGTCCAGGACAGGGGAAGTCAGCCCCAGCATTTT. Its translation: CTNHVQDRGSQPQHF.

The genes are TRBV11-2 and TRBJ2-3; TRBD1 matches at 9 bases. V lost 3 bases, J lost 4 bases, and 5 bases stayed unmatched. The CDR3 has 15 amino acids. The germline V gene encodes CDR1 SGHAT and CDR2 FQNNGV. The CDR3 coding sequence is TGTGCCAGCAGCTTGGACAGGGGATCGGCAGATACGCAGTATTTT. The encoded protein is CASSLDRGSADTQYF.